This entry lists 22 T cell receptor beta chains sequenced from one sample in a study of blood T cell repertoires in COVID-19 (dated by TCRdb to the early 2020s). The library came from the immunoSEQ multiplex PCR assay. TCRdb carries this immuneACCESS record with in-frame sequences only. Its versions omit some clonotypes, under half of them owing to an unresolved V gene in the studies checked, with the rest unexplained. The sample profile shows fewer than 350,000 clones; roughly 90% of them were found once. About 4.6% of the sample is taken by the ten largest. Specimen: peripheral blood. These receptors came from a man aged 40-49 years with acute or convalescent COVID-19.

This clone is a singleton in its sample. V is TRBV19 and J is TRBJ2-7; TRBD2 might be the D (6 bases). The CDR3 has 14 amino acids. The ends were cut back, 5 bases at V and 0 bases at J, with 11 bases in the middle. Germline V gene sequence: CDR1 LNHDA, CDR2 SQIVND (reference sequence). The CDR3 is CASSATSHSYEQYF. In DNA, the CDR3 is TGTGCCAGTAGTGCGACTAGTCACTCCTACGAGCAGTACTTC.

J is TRBJ1-2 and V is TRBV5-4; no clear D gene. The germline gives CDR1 SGHNT, CDR2 YYREEE (reference sequence). This CDR3 spans 16 amino acids. The V gene lost 0 bases and the J gene lost 2 bases, with 14 bases spanning the gap. CDR3 sequence: CASSLALGRQNYGYTF. The CDR3 nucleotides are TGTGCCAGCAGCTTGGCCTTAGGCAGGCAGAACTATGGCTACACCTTC.

The chain is built from TRBV19 and TRBJ2-7; 7 bases map to TRBD1. Germline CDR1 and CDR2: LNHDA and SQIVND (reference sequence). Germline trimming cut 7 bases from V and 0 bases from J; bases unmatched to any gene: 3. CDR3 length equals 13 residues. The CDR3 region is CASNRQGSYEQYF. The CDR3 nucleotides are TGTGCCAGTAACCGACAGGGCTCCTACGAGCAGTACTTC.

The V and J genes are TRBV18 and TRBJ2-3; 11 nucleotides match TRBD2. J lost 5 bases, V lost 0 bases, and 10 bases had no gene match. CDR3 length: 18 residues. The germline V gene encodes CDR1 KGHSH and CDR2 LQKENI. Here the CDR3 reads CASSPPIGTSGGKDTQYF. CDR3 sequence (DNA): TGTGCCAGCTCACCACCAATTGGTACTAGCGGGGGAAAAGATACGCAGTATTTT.

The count of this clone is one. J is TRBJ1-2 and V is TRBV20-1; D unresolved. CDR3 length: 11 amino acids. V shed 2 bases and J shed 7 bases, with 8 bases lying between them. Germline V gene lookup returns CDR1 DFQATT and CDR2 SNEGSKA (reference sequence). The CDR3 DNA reads TGCAGTGCTAGATCGACGGGTGGCTACACCTTC. Amino acid sequence: CSARSTGGYTF.

A single count supports this clone. This rearrangement joins TRBV9 to TRBJ2-6; TRBD2 might be the D (6 bases). The ends were cut back, 4 bases at V and 3 bases at J, with 20 bases in the middle. Per the germline V gene, CDR1 is SGDLS and CDR2 is YYNGEE. The CDR3 runs to 18 residues. CDR3: CASSSGLFKGFGANVLTF. The DNA for the CDR3 is TGTGCCAGCAGCTCGGGACTCTTCAAGGGGTTTGGGGCCAACGTCCTGACTTTC.

This chain uses TRBV29-1 with TRBJ2-7, with 12 bases aligning to TRBD2. The V and J ends lost 6 bases and 3 bases, in that order; junction bases with no gene match: 21. This CDR3 is 19 amino acids long. In germline, CDR1 is SQVTM, CDR2 ANQGSEA. The CDR3 here is CSVPVPRVTSGGFSYEQYF. CDR3 DNA sequence: TGCAGCGTCCCCGTCCCCCGGGTGACTAGCGGGGGCTTCAGCTACGAGCAGTACTTC.

V gene TRBV27 combines with J gene TRBJ2-7; TRBD1 is a possible D gene (7 bases). Germline V gives CDR1 MNHEY, CDR2 SMNVEV (reference sequence). V dropped 5 bases and J dropped 1 base, with 12 bases sitting between them. The CDR3 loop spans 14 amino acids. The CDR3 spells CASSGGTASYEQYF. The CDR3 bases are TGTGCCAGCAGTGGCGGGACAGCGTCCTACGAGCAGTACTTC.

The V and J genes are TRBV6-5 and TRBJ2-1; D might be TRBD2 (5 bases). There are 13 residues in the CDR3. Germline V CDR1 and CDR2: MNHEY, SVGAGI. V dropped 4 bases and J dropped 7 bases, with 11 bases sitting between them. CDR3 residues: CASSFSLGNEQFF. CDR3 bases: TGTGCCAGCAGTTTCTCACTAGGGAATGAGCAGTTCTTC.

The chain has TRBV4-1 and TRBJ1-4; a possible D gene is TRBD1 (5 bases). Trimming took 0 bases from V and 7 from J, leaving 9 bases between them. The germline V gene encodes CDR1 MGHRA and CDR2 YSYEKL. The CDR3 spans 14 residues. CDR3 nucleotide sequence: TGCGCCAGCAGCCAAGAAAGGGGCTCTGAAAAACTGTTTTTT. Residues: CASSQERGSEKLFF.

The chain couples TRBV7-3 to TRBJ2-1; D call uncertain. The CDR3 length is 13 residues. V was clipped by 0 bases and J by 7 bases, with 7 bases between them. Germline CDR1 is SGHTA and CDR2 is FQGTGA. CDR3 in DNA: TGTGCCAGCAGCTTAACGTTAGAGAATGAGCAGTTCTTC. Residues: CASSLTLENEQFF.

The J gene is TRBJ1-5, the V gene TRBV12-3 or TRBV12-4; no reliable D call. The V end lost 2 bases, the J end lost 7 bases, and 9 bases lay between the germline ends. There are 13 residues in the CDR3. This CDR3 reads CASSLTDGQPQHF. The CDR3, as DNA: TGTGCCAGCAGTTTAACCGACGGGCAGCCCCAGCATTTT.

The chain is built from TRBV5-1 and TRBJ1-2; 9 bases map to TRBD1. Germline V gene data show CDR1 as SGHRS and CDR2 as YFSETQ. This CDR3 contains 15 residues. The J segment lost 0 bases and the V segment lost 3 bases, leaving 3 bases of the junction unmatched. The CDR3 DNA is TGCGCCAGCAGCTACCGGGACAGGGCTAACTATGGCTACACCTTC. Encoded protein: CASSYRDRANYGYTF.

The V call is TRBV7-2, the J call TRBJ1-1, with D maybe TRBD1 (5 bases). The CDR3 spans 14 residues. V was clipped by 1 base and J by 5 bases, with 11 bases between them. The V gene's germline CDR1 is SGHTA and CDR2 FQGNSA. CDR3 nucleotide sequence: TGTGCCAGCAGCTTAGTCGGGGGGGGGACTGAAGCTTTCTTT. It codes for CASSLVGGGTEAFF.

The J gene is TRBJ2-6, the V gene TRBV2; D call uncertain. The germline V gene has CDR1 SNHLY and CDR2 FYNNEI. The germline V and J ends were trimmed by 4 bases and 1 base, with 8 bases remaining between them. The CDR3 is 15 residues long. CDR3 region: CASSALVSGANVLTF. The CDR3 DNA reads as TGTGCCAGCAGTGCCTTAGTATCTGGGGCCAACGTCCTGACTTTC. The full variable domain, with the rest looked up from reference TRBV2 and TRBJ2-6, is EPEVTQTPSHQVTQMGQEVILRCVPISNHLYFYWYRQILGQKVEFLVSFYNNEISEKSEIFDDQFSVERPDGSNFTLKIRSTKLEDSAMYFCASSALVSGANVLTFGAGSRLTVL.

This chain uses TRBV30 with TRBJ2-2, with TRBD1 matching 9 bases. CDR3 length equals 15 residues. Germline trimming cut 1 base from V and 1 base from J; bases unmatched to any gene: 1. CDR1 and CDR2 (germline): GTSNPN, SVGIG (reference sequence). The DNA for the CDR3 is TGTGCCTGGAGTGGGGACAGGGTGAACACCGGGGAGCTGTTTTTT. This sequence encodes CAWSGDRVNTGELFF.

The rearrangement uses TRBV15 and TRBJ2-7; D might be TRBD2 (5 bases). Germline V gene data show CDR1 as LNHNV and CDR2 as YYDKDF (reference sequence). Trimming cost V 0 bases and J 12 bases, with 12 bases left between them. This CDR3 comprises 12 residues. CDR3 nucleotide sequence: TGTGCCACCAGCAGAGATACGGGGAGCCGGTACTTC. It specifies CATSRDTGSRYF.

The chain is built from TRBV5-4 and TRBJ2-5; no clear D. CDR1 SGHNT and CDR2 YYREEE come from the germline V gene (reference sequence). Deletions cut 4 bases from V and 5 bases from J, with 15 bases between. CDR3 length: 14 amino acids. The CDR3 sequence: CASSPRAERETQYF. The CDR3 DNA sequence: TGTGCCAGCAGCCCCCGTGCAGAGAGGGAGACCCAGTACTTC. The variable domain in full, with the rest retrieved from reference TRBV5-4 and TRBJ2-5, is ETGVTQSPTHLIKTRGQQVTLRCSSQSGHNTVSWYQQALGQGPQFIFQYYREEENGRGNFPPRFSGLQFPNYSSELNVNALELDDSALYLCASSPRAERETQYFGPGTRLLVL.

The chain combines TRBV2 with TRBJ1-3; 8 nucleotides agree with TRBD1. CDR1 and CDR2 (germline): SNHLY, FYNNEI. CDR3 size: 16 residues. Trimming took 6 bases from V and 0 from J; bases not matched to a gene: 7. DNA of the CDR3: TGTGCCAGCAGGCTACGGGACAGGAGCTCTGGAAACACCATATATTTT. The encoded protein is CASRLRDRSSGNTIYF.

The rearrangement links TRBV3-1 (or the pseudogene TRBV3-2) to TRBJ2-3; perhaps TRBD1 as D (7 bases). Trimming shortened V by 4 bases and J by 3 bases, and 17 bases separated the two germline ends. Per the germline V gene, CDR1 is LGHDT and CDR2 is YNNKEL (reference sequence). The CDR3 loop spans 16 amino acids. The CDR3 reads CASSLGGGQRTDTQYF. CDR3 in DNA: TGTGCCAGCAGCCTCGGAGGGGGACAGAGAACAGATACGCAGTATTTT.

This rearrangement joins TRBV7-2 to TRBJ1-6; the match to TRBD1 covers 7 bases. Germline V lookup: CDR1 SGHTA, CDR2 FQGNSA. This CDR3 region has 15 residues. Trimming cost V 5 bases and J 5 bases; bases outside gene matches: 6. The CDR3: CASSVRQGNNSPLHF. CDR3 nucleotide sequence: TGTGCCAGCAGCGTCCGACAGGGCAATAATTCACCCCTCCACTTT.

The chain joins TRBV10-3 to TRBJ1-2, with a weak D call TRBD1 (5 bases). The CDR3 is 14 residues long. Trimming shortened V by 4 bases and J by 4 bases, and 13 bases separated the two germline ends. Looked up from germline, CDR1 is ENHRY and CDR2 is SYGVKD. Written as DNA, the CDR3 is TGTGCCATCAGTGGCGGGGGGAGCGGCTATGGCTACACCTTC. It codes for CAISGGGSGYGYTF.